These T cell receptor beta chains were read from a single sample in a study of T cell clones after liver transplantation. Only in-frame clones appear in the TCRdb table, and some are missing; sequencing was by immunoSEQ multiplex PCR. The table has approximately 72,000 clones, more than 75% seen once; the top ten hold roughly 2.5%. This material consisted of CD4+ T cells from blood, taken before liver transplant. These receptors all come from a human donor who received a liver transplant. CDR3s include the opening cysteine and the closing phenylalanine or tryptophan.

v_gene: TRBV7-9; j_gene: TRBJ2-5; CDR3aa: CASSPQTGGEQETQYF
v_gene: TRBV7-9; j_gene: TRBJ2-3; CDR3aa: CASSFSGATDTQYF
v_gene: TRBV4-3; j_gene: TRBJ1-6; CDR3aa: CASSAQTGTNSPLHF
v_gene: TRBV5-4; j_gene: TRBJ2-1; CDR3aa: CASSPQGYNEQFF
v_gene: TRBV9; j_gene: TRBJ1-1; CDR3aa: CASSRGGNTEAFF
v_gene: TRBV2; j_gene: TRBJ1-1; CDR3aa: CASSVLENTEAFF
v_gene: TRBV11-3; j_gene: TRBJ1-3; CDR3aa: CASSEDRIGNTIYF
v_gene: TRBV5-1; j_gene: TRBJ1-2; CDR3aa: CASSLDSGQGYGYTF
v_gene: TRBV29-1; j_gene: TRBJ2-5; CDR3aa: CSVYGTRETQYF
v_gene: TRBV18; j_gene: TRBJ2-3; CDR3aa: CASSPPVGLATDTQYF
v_gene: TRBV5-1; j_gene: TRBJ2-3; CDR3aa: CASSLGPGSADTQYF
v_gene: TRBV2; j_gene: TRBJ2-2; CDR3aa: CASRGTANTGELFF
v_gene: TRBV5-5; j_gene: TRBJ2-7; CDR3aa: CASSLGPGTLEQYF
v_gene: TRBV5-4; j_gene: TRBJ2-2; CDR3aa: CASSTRSGTGNTGELFF
v_gene: TRBV9; j_gene: TRBJ1-2; CDR3aa: CASSPSGQGGYGYTF
v_gene: TRBV19; j_gene: TRBJ1-1; CDR3aa: CASSIPTMAGTRKEAFF
v_gene: TRBV19; j_gene: TRBJ2-7; CDR3aa: CASSPWTSGSSYEQYF